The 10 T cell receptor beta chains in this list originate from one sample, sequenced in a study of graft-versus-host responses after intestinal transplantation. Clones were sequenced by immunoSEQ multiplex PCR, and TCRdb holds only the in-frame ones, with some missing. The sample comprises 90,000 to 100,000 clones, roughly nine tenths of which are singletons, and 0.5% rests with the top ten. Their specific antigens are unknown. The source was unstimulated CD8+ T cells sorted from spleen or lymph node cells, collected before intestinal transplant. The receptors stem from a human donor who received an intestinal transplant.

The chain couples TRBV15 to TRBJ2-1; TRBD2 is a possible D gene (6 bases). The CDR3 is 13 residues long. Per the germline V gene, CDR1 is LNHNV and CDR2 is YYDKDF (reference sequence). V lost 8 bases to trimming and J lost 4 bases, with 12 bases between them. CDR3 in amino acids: CATRDWTYNEQFF. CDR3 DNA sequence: TGTGCCACCCGGGACTGGACTTACAATGAGCAGTTCTTC. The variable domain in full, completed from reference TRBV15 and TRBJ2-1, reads DAMVIQNPRYQVTQFGKPVTLSCSQTLNHNVMYWYQQKSSQAPKLLFHYYDKDFNNEADTPDNFQSRRPNTSFCFLDIRSPGLGDTAMYLCATRDWTYNEQFFGPGTRLTVL.

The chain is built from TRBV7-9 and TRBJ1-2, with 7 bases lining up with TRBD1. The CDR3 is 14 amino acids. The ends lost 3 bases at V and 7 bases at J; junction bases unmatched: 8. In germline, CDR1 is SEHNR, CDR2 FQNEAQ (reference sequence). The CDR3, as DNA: TGTGCCAGCAGCTTGCCCACAGGGGCCGGTGGCTACACCTTC. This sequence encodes CASSLPTGAGGYTF.

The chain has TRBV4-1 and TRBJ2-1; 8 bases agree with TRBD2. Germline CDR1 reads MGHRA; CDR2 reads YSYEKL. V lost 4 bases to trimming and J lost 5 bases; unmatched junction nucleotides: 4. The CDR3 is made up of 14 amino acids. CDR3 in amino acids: CASSPPGLDNEQFF. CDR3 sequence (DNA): TGCGCCAGCAGCCCACCGGGACTAGACAATGAGCAGTTCTTC.

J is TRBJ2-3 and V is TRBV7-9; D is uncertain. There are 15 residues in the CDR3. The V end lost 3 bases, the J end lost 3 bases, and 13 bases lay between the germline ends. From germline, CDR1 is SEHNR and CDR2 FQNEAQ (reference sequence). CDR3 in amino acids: CASSLGNVETDTQYF. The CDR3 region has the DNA TGTGCCAGCAGCTTGGGTAACGTGGAGACAGATACGCAGTATTTT.

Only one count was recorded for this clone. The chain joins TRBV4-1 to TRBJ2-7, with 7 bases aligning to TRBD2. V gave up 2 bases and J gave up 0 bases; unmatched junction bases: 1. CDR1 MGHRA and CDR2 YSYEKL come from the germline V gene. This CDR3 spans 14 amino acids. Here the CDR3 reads CASSQRGDSYEQYF. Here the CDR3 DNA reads TGCGCCAGCAGCCAACGGGGGGACTCCTACGAGCAGTACTTC.

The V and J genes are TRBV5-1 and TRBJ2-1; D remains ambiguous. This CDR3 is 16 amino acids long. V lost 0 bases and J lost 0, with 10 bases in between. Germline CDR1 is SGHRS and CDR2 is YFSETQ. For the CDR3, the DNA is TGCGCCAGCAGCTTGGCCGCTTCCAGCTCCTACAATGAGCAGTTCTTC. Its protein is CASSLAASSSYNEQFF.

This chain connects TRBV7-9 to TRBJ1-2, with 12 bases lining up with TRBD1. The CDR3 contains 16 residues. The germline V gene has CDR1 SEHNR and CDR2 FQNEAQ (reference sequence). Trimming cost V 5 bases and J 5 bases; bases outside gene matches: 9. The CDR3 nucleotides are TGTGCCAGCAGCGAGGGACAGGGGGCTCTTTGGTATGGCTACACCTTC. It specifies CASSEGQGALWYGYTF.

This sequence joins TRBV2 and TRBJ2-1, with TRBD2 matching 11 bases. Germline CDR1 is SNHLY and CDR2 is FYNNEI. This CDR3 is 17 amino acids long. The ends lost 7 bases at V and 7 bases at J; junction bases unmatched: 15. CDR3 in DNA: TGTGCCAGCACTCCGCACCCCGGGCTAGCGGGAGGAAATGAGCAGTTCTTC. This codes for CASTPHPGLAGGNEQFF.

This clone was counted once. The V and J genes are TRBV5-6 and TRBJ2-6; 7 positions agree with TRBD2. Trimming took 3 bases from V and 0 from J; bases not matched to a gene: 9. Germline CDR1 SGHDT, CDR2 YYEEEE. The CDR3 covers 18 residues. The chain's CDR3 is CASSSGLLYTSGANVLTF. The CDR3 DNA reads TGTGCCAGCAGCTCGGGACTACTCTACACCTCTGGGGCCAACGTCCTGACTTTC.

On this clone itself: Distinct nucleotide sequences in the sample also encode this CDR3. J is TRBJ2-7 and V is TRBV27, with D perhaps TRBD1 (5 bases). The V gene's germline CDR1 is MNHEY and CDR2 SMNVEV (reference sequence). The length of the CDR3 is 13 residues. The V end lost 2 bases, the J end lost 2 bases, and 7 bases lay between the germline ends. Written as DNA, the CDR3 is TGTGCCAGCAGTTTAGGACAAACCTACGAGCAGTACTTC. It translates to CASSLGQTYEQYF.